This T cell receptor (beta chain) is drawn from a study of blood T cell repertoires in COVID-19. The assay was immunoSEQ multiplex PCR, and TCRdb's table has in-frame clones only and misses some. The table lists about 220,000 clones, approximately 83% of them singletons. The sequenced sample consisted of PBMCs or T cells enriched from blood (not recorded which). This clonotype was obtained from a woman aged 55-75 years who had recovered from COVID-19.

The chain's CDR3 is CASSLDPGDTQYF. Written as DNA, the CDR3 is TGTGCCAGCAGCTTGGACCCCGGGGATACGCAGTATTTT. This rearrangement joins TRBV5-5 to TRBJ2-3; D remains ambiguous. The V and J ends lost 0 bases and 6 bases respectively, with 8 bases between them. Germline assignment: CDR1 SGHKS and CDR2 YYEKEE (reference sequence). CDR3 length equals 13 residues.